This T cell receptor beta chain comes out of a study of beta chain features in type 1 diabetes. On this clone: Its antigen is not known.

TCRB transcripts that were expressed got sequenced, as all of the isolated RNA had been reverse transcribed. Sequencing used immunoSEQ multiplex PCR; TCRdb keeps in-frame clones, though not all of them. The data contain under 200,000 clones, around 8.6% of them seen just once; the ten biggest clones take up around 0.56%. Study-level points and caveats: Moderately but significantly shorter TCRB CDR3s were found in Type 1 diabetes patients in all four CD4+ subsets.

This CDR3 spans 16 amino acids. V was trimmed by 5 bases and J by 5 bases, leaving 22 bases between them. Looked up from germline, CDR1 is SGHTA and CDR2 is FQGNSA. The material sequenced was central memory CD4+ T cells from blood. The TCR originated in a woman aged 18-29 years with type 1 diabetes. The genes are TRBV7-2 and TRBJ2-7; D might be TRBD1 (5 bases). The CDR3 nucleotides read TGTGCCAGCAGCCAAGAGCCCTCGGACATTGCAAACGAGCAGTACTTC. Amino acids: CASSQEPSDIANEQYF.